A few counts support the clone carrying this T cell receptor beta chain. There are 14 residues in the CDR3. Trimming pared 1 base from V and 4 bases from J, leaving 8 bases between. CDR1 and CDR2 from the germline V gene are LNHNV and YYDKDF (reference sequence). This entry belongs to a study of blood T cell repertoires in COVID-19. About the study: T cells, B-cell-depleted T cells, or PBMCs provided the cDNA or gDNA that served as material.

Authors' methods: Estimates of nucleated cell counts were drawn from the amplification of reference gene primers. Data came from immunoSEQ multiplex PCR; TCRdb stores just in-frame clones and leaves some out. The D gene and trimming were derived from the DNA, and the V and J assignments and clone size from that table. The sample includes 150,000 to 200,000 clones, about 92% of them seen just once. The sample consisted of peripheral blood. The source is a man in his sixties with active or convalescent COVID-19. V usage is TRBV15 and J usage is TRBJ1-5; D gene uncertain. Here the CDR3 reads CATSRVSVNQPQHF. The CDR3 nucleotides are TGTGCCACCAGCAGAGTATCGGTTAATCAGCCCCAGCATTTT.